This T cell receptor beta chain was recovered during a study of control samples from healthy donors and cancer patients. CDR3 size: 14 residues. CDR1 and CDR2 from the germline V gene are SGHDT and YYEEEE. V lost 5 bases and J lost 3, with 15 bases in between. Measured with immunoSEQ multiplex PCR; TCRdb has only the in-frame clones, and not every one. The data show about 89,000 clones, more than 70% seen once. The rearrangement uses TRBV5-6 and TRBJ2-7; D perhaps matches TRBD2 (6 bases). The sequencing input was blood. This clonotype was sampled from a woman in her thirties or forties in good health. CDR3: CASSWGVPIYEQYF. CDR3 DNA: TGTGCCAGCAGTTGGGGGGTCCCCATCTACGAGCAGTACTTC.